This T cell receptor (beta chain) appears in the sequencing data of a study of siplizumab effects on memory and regulatory T cells. General study findings and limits: The average Treg-derived proportion among mappable alloreactive CD4+ clones was 68.8% with siplizumab versus 25% to 30% in controls.

Assay used: immunoSEQ multiplex PCR; TCRdb lists only in-frame clones, some missing. The sample records tens of thousands of clones, approximately 97% being singletons. CDR3 size: 15 residues. V lost 1 base, J lost 1 base, and 9 bases lay in between. Per the germline V gene, CDR1 is SEHNR and CDR2 is FQNEAQ (reference sequence). Details on this clone: The target antigen is unknown.

V is TRBV7-9 and J is TRBJ2-3; D gene ambiguous. Input material: naive CD4+ T cells sorted from blood. The receptor was derived from a human donor in good health. The CDR3 loop reads CASSLGPVRTDTQYF. The CDR3, as DNA: TGTGCCAGCAGCTTAGGTCCAGTCCGCACAGATACGCAGTATTTT.